This TCR beta chain was sequenced in a study of pediatric ulcerative colitis. Study overall: Most patients had pancolitis, and two had left-sided colitis.

The rectum was sampled with one to two pinch biopsies at colonoscopy. Clones were sequenced by immunoSEQ multiplex PCR, and TCRdb holds only the in-frame ones, with some missing. The sample lists tens of thousands of clones; about three quarters were seen once. Specimen: gut tissue. The clonotype originates from a boy aged 5 to 17 with severe ulcerative colitis.

As DNA, the CDR3 is TGTGCCAGTAAACTAGCGGCAGCAACAGATACGCAGTATTTT. Protein: CASKLAAATDTQYF. This chain joins TRBV19 and TRBJ2-3; 8 bases are shared with TRBD2. CDR3 length: 14 amino acids. V lost 7 bases, J lost 3 bases, and 6 bases stayed unmatched. Germline V gene lookup returns CDR1 LNHDA and CDR2 SQIVND (reference sequence).